Given below is one T cell receptor (beta chain) in context. The antigen is undetermined. Trimming pared 2 bases from V and 0 bases from J, leaving 14 bases between. Per germline, CDR1 LGHDT and CDR2 YNNKEL (reference sequence). The CDR3 is 16 amino acids. These data come from a study of early T cells in non-severe SARS-CoV-2 infection. Study-wide background: Investigators sequenced bulk RNA drawn from unsorted whole blood, and chains remained unpaired. Study-wide results and limits: VDJdb-based matching was biased toward anti-spike CD8 responses and missed private and CD4 specificities.

Individual cDNA molecules received unique molecular identifiers. TCRdb re-called the 5' RACE reads through MiXCR, storing one row per CDR3 protein. The sample carries roughly 70,000 distinct CDR3 sequences, about 13% recorded once. The chain combines TRBV3-1 with TRBJ2-7, with D possibly TRBD2 on 5 matching bases. This TCR derives from an adult who was a healthcare worker with PCR-confirmed SARS-CoV-2 infection or an uninfected control (not recorded which). Material for sequencing was whole blood. The CDR3: CASSQLTPGYSYEQYF. Here the CDR3 DNA reads TGTGCCAGCAGCCAACTCACACCGGGATACTCCTACGAGCAGTACTTC.